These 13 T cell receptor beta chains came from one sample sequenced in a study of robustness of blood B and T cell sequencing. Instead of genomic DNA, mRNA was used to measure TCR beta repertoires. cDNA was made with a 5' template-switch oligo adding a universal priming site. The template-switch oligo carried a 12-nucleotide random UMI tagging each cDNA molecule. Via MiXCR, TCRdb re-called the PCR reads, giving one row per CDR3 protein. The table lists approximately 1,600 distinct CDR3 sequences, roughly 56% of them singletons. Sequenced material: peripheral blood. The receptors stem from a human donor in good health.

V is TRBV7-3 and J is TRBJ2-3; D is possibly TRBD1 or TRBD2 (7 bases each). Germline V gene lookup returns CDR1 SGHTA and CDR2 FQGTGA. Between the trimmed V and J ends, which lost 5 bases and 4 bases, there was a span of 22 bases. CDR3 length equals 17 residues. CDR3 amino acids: CASSPQGGTAGADTQYF. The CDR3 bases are TGTGCCAGCAGCCCCCAGGGGGGGACAGCAGGTGCAGATACGCAGTATTTT.

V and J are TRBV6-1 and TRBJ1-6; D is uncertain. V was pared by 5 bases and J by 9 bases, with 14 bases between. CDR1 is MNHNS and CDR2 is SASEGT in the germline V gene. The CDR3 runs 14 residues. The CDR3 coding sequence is TGTGCCAGCAGTCCGGACGCCTTGGGTTCACCCCTCCACTTT. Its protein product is CASSPDALGSPLHF.

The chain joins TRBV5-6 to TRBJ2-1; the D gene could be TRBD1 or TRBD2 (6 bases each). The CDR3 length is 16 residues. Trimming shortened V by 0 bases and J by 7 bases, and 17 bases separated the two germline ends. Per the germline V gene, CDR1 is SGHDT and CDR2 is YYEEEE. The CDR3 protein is CASSLGGAVLINEQFF. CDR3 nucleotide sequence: TGTGCCAGCAGCTTGGGGGGGGCGGTCCTTATTAATGAGCAGTTCTTC.

CDR3 in DNA: TGCGCCAGCAGCCCCGGACAGGGGATGGGTGAGCAGTTCTTC. It is translated as CASSPGQGMGEQFF. The chain carries TRBV5-1 and TRBJ2-1; TRBD1 matches at 9 bases. This CDR3 is 14 amino acids long. Germline CDR1 is SGHRS and CDR2 is YFSETQ. V shed 4 bases and J 9 bases; nucleotides not matched to a gene: 8.

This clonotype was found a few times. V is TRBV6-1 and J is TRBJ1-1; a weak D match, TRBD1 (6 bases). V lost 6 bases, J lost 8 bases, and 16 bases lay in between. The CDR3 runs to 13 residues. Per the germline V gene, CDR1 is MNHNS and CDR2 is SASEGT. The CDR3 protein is CASRRDGQKEAFF. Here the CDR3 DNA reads TGTGCCAGCAGACGCGATGGACAGAAGGAAGCTTTCTTT.

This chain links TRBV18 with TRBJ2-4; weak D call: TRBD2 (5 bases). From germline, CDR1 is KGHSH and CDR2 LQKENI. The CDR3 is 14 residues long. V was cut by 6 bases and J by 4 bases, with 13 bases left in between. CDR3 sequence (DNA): TGTGCCAGCTCGAGTTCAGCGGCGAAAAACATTCAGTACTTC. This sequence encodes CASSSSAAKNIQYF.

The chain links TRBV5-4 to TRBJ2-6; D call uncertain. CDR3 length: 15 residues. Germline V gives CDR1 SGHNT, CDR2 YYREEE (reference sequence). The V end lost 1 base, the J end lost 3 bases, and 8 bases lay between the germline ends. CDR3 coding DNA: TGTGCCAGCAGCTTGAAGGGAAATGGGGCCAACGTCCTGACTTTC. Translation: CASSLKGNGANVLTF.

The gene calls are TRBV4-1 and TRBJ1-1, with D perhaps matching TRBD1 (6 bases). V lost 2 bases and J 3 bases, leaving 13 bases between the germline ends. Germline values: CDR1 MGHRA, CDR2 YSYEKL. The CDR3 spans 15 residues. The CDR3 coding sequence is TGCGCCAGCAGCCAAAAACAGGGTCCCTACACTGAAGCTTTCTTT. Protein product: CASSQKQGPYTEAFF.

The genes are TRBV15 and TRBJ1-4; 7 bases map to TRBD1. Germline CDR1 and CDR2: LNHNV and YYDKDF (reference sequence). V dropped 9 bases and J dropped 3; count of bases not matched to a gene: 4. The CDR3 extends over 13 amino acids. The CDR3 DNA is TGTGCCACTTCAGGGGGTTCTAATGAAAAACTGTTTTTT. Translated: CATSGGSNEKLFF.

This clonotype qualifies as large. CDR3 DNA: TGTGCCAGCGCGGGGGACTGGGACTATGGCTACACCTTC. Protein product: CASAGDWDYGYTF. The chain recombines TRBV6-1 with TRBJ1-2; possible D gene TRBD1, 5 bases. Trimming cost V 8 bases and J 3 bases, with 13 bases left between them. Germline CDR1 MNHNS, CDR2 SASEGT. The length of the CDR3 is 13 residues.

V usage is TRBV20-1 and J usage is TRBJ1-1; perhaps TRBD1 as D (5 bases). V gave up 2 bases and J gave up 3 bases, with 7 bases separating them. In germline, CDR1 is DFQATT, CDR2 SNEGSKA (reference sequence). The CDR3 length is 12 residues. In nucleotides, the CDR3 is TGCAGTGCTAGAAAAGGGGACACTGAAGCTTTCTTT. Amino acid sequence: CSARKGDTEAFF.

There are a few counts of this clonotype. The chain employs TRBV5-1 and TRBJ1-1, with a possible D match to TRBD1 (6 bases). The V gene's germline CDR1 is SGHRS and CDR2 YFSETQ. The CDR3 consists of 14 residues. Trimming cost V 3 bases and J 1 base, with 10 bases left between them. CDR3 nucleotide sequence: TGCGCCAGCAGCTCGGACAGCTCGAACACTGAAGCTTTCTTT. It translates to CASSSDSSNTEAFF.

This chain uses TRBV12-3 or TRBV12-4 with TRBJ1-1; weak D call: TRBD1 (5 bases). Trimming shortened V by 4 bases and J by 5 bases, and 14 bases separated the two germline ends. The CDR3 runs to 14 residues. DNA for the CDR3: TGTGCCAGCAGTTGGGACGCCCACGGGACTGAAGCTTTCTTT. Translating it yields CASSWDAHGTEAFF.